These 22 T cell receptor beta chains were sequenced from one sample in a study of CD8 T cells in ankylosing spondylitis. TCRdb used MiXCR to reprocess the 5' RACE reads, holding one entry per CDR3 protein. The sample lists 300,000 to 400,000 distinct CDR3 sequences; roughly 20% were seen once. The specimen sequenced was blood, either unsorted or a sorted T cell fraction (not recorded which). Source of these receptors: a male donor with ankylosing spondylitis or in good health (not recorded which).

This clonotype was seen more than once but under ten times. The rearrangement uses TRBV12-3 or TRBV12-4 and TRBJ1-1, with D tentatively TRBD1 (6 bases). The CDR3 is 11 residues long. Trimming stripped 6 bases from V and 10 bases from J, with 12 bases between. In nucleotides, the CDR3 is TGTGCCAGCAGAACAGGGAGTGGAGCTTTCTTT. Amino acid sequence: CASRTGSGAFF.

Concerning this clonotype: This could be a read error, since a much larger clone is one nucleotide away. The genes are TRBV5-1 and TRBJ2-7; 8 bases match TRBD2. The V gene end was trimmed by 4 bases and the J gene end by 1 base; junction bases not matched to a gene: 13. This CDR3 spans 17 amino acids. Germline CDR1 SGHRS, CDR2 YFSETQ. DNA of the CDR3: TGCGCCAGCAGCCCTACTAGCGGAATCAGACCTTCCTACGAGCAGTACTTC. Translating it yields CASSPTSGIRPSYEQYF. Combining the CDR3 with reference TRBV5-1 and TRBJ2-7 gives the whole variable domain KAGVTQTPRYLIKTRGQQVTLSCSPISGHRSVSWYQQTPGQGLQFLFEYFSETQRNKGNFPGRFSGRQFSNSRSEMNVSTLELGDSALYLCASSPTSGIRPSYEQYFGPGTRLTVT.

This chain uses TRBV7-9 with TRBJ2-1; the D is unclear. V lost 5 bases and J lost 2, with 19 bases in between. The germline V gene has CDR1 SEHNR and CDR2 FQNEAQ (reference sequence). The CDR3 covers 17 residues. The CDR3 loop is CASSIFGSGDPYNEQFF. The CDR3 DNA is TGTGCCAGCAGCATTTTCGGATCGGGCGATCCCTACAATGAGCAGTTCTTC.

The chain joins TRBV27 to TRBJ2-2; no clear D. The V gene's germline CDR1 is MNHEY and CDR2 SMNVEV (reference sequence). Trimming left V 8 bases short and J 7 bases short, with 11 bases between. CDR3 length: 12 residues. CDR3: CASLGINGELFF. In nucleotides, the CDR3 is TGTGCCAGCTTAGGAATCAACGGGGAGCTGTTTTTT.

This chain links TRBV24-1 with TRBJ2-3, with 8 bases matching TRBD2. V shed 10 bases and J 2 bases; nucleotides not matched to a gene: 16. The germline V gene encodes CDR1 KGHDR and CDR2 SFDVKD. CDR3 length: 17 amino acids. The CDR3 here is CATSGLGGRGTTDTQYF. The CDR3 region has the DNA TGTGCCACATCGGGACTAGGAGGCCGGGGTACCACAGATACGCAGTATTTT.

The chain has TRBV27 and TRBJ2-2; D might be TRBD1 or TRBD2, each matching 5 bases. V was pared by 6 bases and J by 6 bases, with 17 bases between. CDR1 is MNHEY, CDR2 SMNVEV, per germline (reference sequence). This CDR3 comprises 15 residues. Here the CDR3 reads CASSSLWGSSGELFF. In DNA form, the CDR3 reads TGTGCCAGCAGCTCCCTGTGGGGGTCTTCCGGGGAGCTGTTTTTT.

V usage is TRBV3-1 and J usage is TRBJ2-1, with 16 bases matching TRBD2. From germline, CDR1 is LGHDT and CDR2 YNNKEL (reference sequence). V lost 1 base and J lost 0; bases outside the gene matches: 9. This CDR3 region has 21 residues. This chain's CDR3 is CASSQGTGTSGGASSYNEQFF. DNA for the CDR3: TGTGCCAGCAGCCAAGGGACCGGGACTAGCGGGGGGGCCAGCTCCTACAATGAGCAGTTCTTC.

The chain is built from TRBV6-6 and TRBJ2-7; D not resolved. Germline CDR1 reads MNHNY; CDR2 reads SVGAGI (reference sequence). The CDR3 has 13 residues. The V and J ends lost 7 bases and 4 bases respectively, with 14 bases between them. The CDR3 reads CASTEVADYEQYF. CDR3 nucleotide sequence: TGTGCCAGCACCGAGGTGGCTGATTACGAGCAGTACTTC.

V is TRBV7-9 and J is TRBJ1-2; D call uncertain. CDR1 SEHNR and CDR2 FQNEAQ come from the germline V gene (reference sequence). The ends were cut back, 4 bases at V and 6 bases at J, with 12 bases in the middle. There are 13 residues in the CDR3. The CDR3: CASSSSVPDGYTF. The CDR3 bases are TGTGCCAGCAGCTCGTCGGTTCCCGATGGCTACACCTTC.

The sample holds one count of this clonotype. The chain employs TRBV10-3 and TRBJ2-7, with TRBD2 matching 12 bases. J gave up 6 bases and V 5 bases, and 11 bases lay outside the gene matches. The CDR3 is made up of 16 amino acids. Germline loops: CDR1 ENHRY, CDR2 SYGVKD. DNA of the CDR3: TGTGCCATCAGTTCCCTAGCGGGGGGGCCCGCTGGCGAGCAGTACTTC. Encoded protein: CAISSLAGGPAGEQYF.

The sample holds a few counts of this clonotype. The chain couples TRBV5-6 to TRBJ2-1; D is ambiguous. Deletions cut 2 bases from V and 9 bases from J, with 9 bases between. The CDR3 totals 12 residues. Germline V CDR1 and CDR2: SGHDT, YYEEEE. In DNA form, the CDR3 reads TGTGCCAGCAGCTTTTCCATTGGTGAGCAGTTCTTC. Translation gives CASSFSIGEQFF.

This clonotype came up a few times. V and J are TRBV6-1 and TRBJ2-7, with TRBD1 identical over 9 bases. The CDR3 loop spans 15 amino acids. V gave up 5 bases and J gave up 2 bases; unmatched junction bases: 7. Germline lookup yields CDR1 MNHNS and CDR2 SASEGT. The DNA for the CDR3 is TGTGCCAGCAGTCCCTGGGACAGGGCCGCCTACGAGCAGTACTTC. Translation gives CASSPWDRAAYEQYF.

This clonotype was seen more than once but under ten times. V usage is TRBV29-1 and J usage is TRBJ2-7, with D maybe TRBD1 (6 bases). The length of the CDR3 is 13 residues. The V end lost 4 bases, the J end lost 2 bases, and 12 bases lay between the germline ends. CDR1 is SQVTM and CDR2 is ANQGSEA in the germline V gene. The CDR3 nucleotides are TGCAGCGTTGCTACAGGGCTGACCTACGAGCAGTACTTC. Translating it yields CSVATGLTYEQYF.

This clonotype was observed a few times. CDR3 in DNA: TGTGCCAGCACCCCAGCGGGGATTAGCACCGGGGAGCTGTTTTTT. It translates to CASTPAGISTGELFF. The V call is TRBV7-9, the J call TRBJ2-2; 7 positions agree with TRBD2. The CDR3 runs 15 residues. The trim removed 7 bases at V and 4 bases at J, leaving 9 bases unmatched. Germline lookup yields CDR1 SEHNR and CDR2 FQNEAQ (reference sequence). The complete variable domain, with remaining parts taken from reference TRBV7-9 and TRBJ2-2, reads DTGVSQNPRHKITKRGQNVTFRCDPISEHNRLYWYRQTLGQGPEFLTYFQNEAQLEKSRLLSDRFSAERPKGSFSTLEIQRTEQGDSAMYLCASTPAGISTGELFFGEGSRLTVL.

This clonotype has just a few counts. For the CDR3, the DNA is TGTGCCAGCAGCCTCGGGACTAGCGGGGGTTGGGAGACCCAGTACTTC. Protein product: CASSLGTSGGWETQYF. The gene calls are TRBV12-3 or TRBV12-4 and TRBJ2-5, with 14 bases lining up with TRBD2. The CDR3 is 16 residues long. With V trimmed by 6 bases and J by 5 bases, 8 bases remained unmatched.

This clonotype appeared a few times. The V gene is TRBV12-3 or TRBV12-4, the J gene TRBJ2-3, with 7 positions matching TRBD2. The CDR3 sequence is 15 residues long. The trim removed 3 bases at V and 5 bases at J, leaving 8 bases unmatched. The CDR3 nucleotides read TGTGCCAGCAGTTTTGGGGGGGGGAGTGGAGATACGCAGTATTTT. Translated, it gives CASSFGGGSGDTQYF.

This clonotype was seen only a few times. This chain joins TRBV12-3 or TRBV12-4 and TRBJ2-2; D is perhaps TRBD1 or TRBD2 (5 bases each). Trimming removed 5 bases at V and 6 bases at J, with 22 bases between. The CDR3 runs to 17 residues. CDR3 nucleotides: TGTGCCAGCAGTCCACCGAGGGTTGTGAGGGGTTCCGGGGAGCTGTTTTTT. Amino acid sequence: CASSPPRVVRGSGELFF.

This chain joins TRBV2 and TRBJ2-7; TRBD1 agrees at 7 bases. The germline gives CDR1 SNHLY, CDR2 FYNNEI. The CDR3 runs 17 residues. The V and J ends lost 4 bases and 3 bases, in that order; junction bases with no gene match: 15. This CDR3 is CASSGSPETGSYYEQYF. For the CDR3, the DNA is TGTGCCAGCAGTGGATCGCCGGAGACAGGGTCGTACTACGAGCAGTACTTC.

The genes are TRBV6-1 and TRBJ2-3; D is unclear. This CDR3 is 17 amino acids long. V lost 4 bases, J lost 1 base, and 18 bases lay in between. The germline gives CDR1 MNHNS, CDR2 SASEGT. The CDR3 sequence is CASSGFDFGQGTDTQYF. CDR3 in DNA: TGTGCCAGCAGTGGATTTGACTTCGGTCAAGGCACAGATACGCAGTATTTT.

V gene TRBV5-1 combines with J gene TRBJ1-1; D gene ambiguous. The CDR3 is made up of 11 amino acids. Germline CDR1 and CDR2: SGHRS and YFSETQ. Deletions cut 6 bases from V and 1 base from J, with 4 bases between. For the CDR3, the DNA is TGCGCCAGCATGGCGAACACTGAAGCTTTCTTT. It encodes CASMANTEAFF.

This clonotype was seen at least ten times. V gene TRBV9 combines with J gene TRBJ2-3, with 7 bases aligning to TRBD2. This CDR3 is built from 15 residues. CDR1 and CDR2 from the germline V gene are SGDLS and YYNGEE. V was clipped by 0 bases and J by 2 bases; unmatched bases: 3. Written as DNA, the CDR3 is TGTGCCAGCAGCGTAGCGGGGGGTCCCACAGATACGCAGTATTTT. This codes for CASSVAGGPTDTQYF. Full variable domain (rest looked up from reference TRBV9 and TRBJ2-3): DSGVTQTPKHLITATGQRVTLRCSPRSGDLSVYWYQQSLDQGLQFLIQYYNGEERAKGNILERFSAQQFPDLHSELNLSSLELGDSALYFCASSVAGGPTDTQYFGPGTRLTVL.

The V call is TRBV24-1, the J call TRBJ2-3, with 11 bases aligning to TRBD1. Trimming at V came to 5 bases and at J to 3 bases, leaving 9 bases not matched to a gene. The CDR3 loop spans 17 amino acids. Per the germline V gene, CDR1 is KGHDR and CDR2 is SFDVKD. The CDR3 spells CATSGPLGDRGTDTQYF. CDR3 DNA: TGTGCCACCAGTGGACCCCTGGGGGACAGGGGGACAGATACGCAGTATTTT.